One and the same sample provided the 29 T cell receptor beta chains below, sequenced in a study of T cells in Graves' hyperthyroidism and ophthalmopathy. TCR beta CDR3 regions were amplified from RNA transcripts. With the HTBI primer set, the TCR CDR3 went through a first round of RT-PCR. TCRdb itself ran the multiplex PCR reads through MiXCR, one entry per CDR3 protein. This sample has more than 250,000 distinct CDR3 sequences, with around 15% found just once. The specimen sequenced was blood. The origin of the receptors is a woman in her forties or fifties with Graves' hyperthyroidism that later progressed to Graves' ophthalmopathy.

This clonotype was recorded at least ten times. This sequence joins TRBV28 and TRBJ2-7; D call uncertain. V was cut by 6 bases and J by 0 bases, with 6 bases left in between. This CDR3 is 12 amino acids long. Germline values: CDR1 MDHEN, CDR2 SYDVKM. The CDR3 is CASRRSSYEQYF. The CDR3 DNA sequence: TGTGCCAGCAGACGCAGCTCCTACGAGCAGTACTTC.

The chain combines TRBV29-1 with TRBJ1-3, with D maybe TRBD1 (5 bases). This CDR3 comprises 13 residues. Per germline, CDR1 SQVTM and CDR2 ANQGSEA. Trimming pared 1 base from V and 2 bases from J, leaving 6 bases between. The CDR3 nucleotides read TGCAGCGTTGAAGCCAGGGCTGGAAACACCATATATTTT. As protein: CSVEARAGNTIYF.

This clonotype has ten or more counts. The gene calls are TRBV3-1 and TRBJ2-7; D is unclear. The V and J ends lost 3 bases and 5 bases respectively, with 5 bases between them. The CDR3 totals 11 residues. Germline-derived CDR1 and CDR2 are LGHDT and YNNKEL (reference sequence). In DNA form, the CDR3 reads TGTGCCAGCAGCCATAAGGACGAGCAGTACTTC. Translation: CASSHKDEQYF.

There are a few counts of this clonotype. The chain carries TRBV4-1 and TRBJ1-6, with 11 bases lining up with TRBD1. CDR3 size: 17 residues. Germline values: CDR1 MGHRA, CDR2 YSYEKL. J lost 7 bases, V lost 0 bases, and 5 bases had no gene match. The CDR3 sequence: CASSQDPGQGANSPLHF. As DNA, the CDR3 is TGCGCCAGCAGCCAAGATCCCGGACAGGGGGCGAATTCACCCCTCCACTTT.

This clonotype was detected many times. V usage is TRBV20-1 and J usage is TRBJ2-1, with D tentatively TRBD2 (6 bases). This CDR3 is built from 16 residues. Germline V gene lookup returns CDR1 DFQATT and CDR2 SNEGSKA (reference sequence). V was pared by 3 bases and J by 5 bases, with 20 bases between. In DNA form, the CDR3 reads TGCAGTGCTAGTCCCCGGAGGGGACTTTCCCACAATGAGCAGTTCTTC. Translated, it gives CSASPRRGLSHNEQFF.

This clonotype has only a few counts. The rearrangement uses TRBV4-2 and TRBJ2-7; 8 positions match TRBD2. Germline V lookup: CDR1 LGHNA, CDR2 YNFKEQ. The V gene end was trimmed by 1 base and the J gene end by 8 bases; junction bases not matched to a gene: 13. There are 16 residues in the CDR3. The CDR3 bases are TGTGCCAGCAGCCAAGTTGGATCCGGGACTAGAGTTAAGCAGTACTTC. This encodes CASSQVGSGTRVKQYF.

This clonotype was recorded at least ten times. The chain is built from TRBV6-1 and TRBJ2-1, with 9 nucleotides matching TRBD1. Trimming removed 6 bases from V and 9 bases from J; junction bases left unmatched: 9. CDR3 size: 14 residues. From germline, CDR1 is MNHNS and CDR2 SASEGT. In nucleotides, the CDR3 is TGTGCCAGCAGCTTGGGACAGGGAATTGGTGAGCAGTTCTTC. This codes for CASSLGQGIGEQFF.

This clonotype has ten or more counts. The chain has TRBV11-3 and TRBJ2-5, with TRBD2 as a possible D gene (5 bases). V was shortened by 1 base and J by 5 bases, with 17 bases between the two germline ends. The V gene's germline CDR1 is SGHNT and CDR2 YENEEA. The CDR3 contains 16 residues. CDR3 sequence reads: CASSLGGLRDRETQYF. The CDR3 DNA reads TGTGCCAGCAGCTTAGGAGGACTGAGGGATCGGGAGACCCAGTACTTC.

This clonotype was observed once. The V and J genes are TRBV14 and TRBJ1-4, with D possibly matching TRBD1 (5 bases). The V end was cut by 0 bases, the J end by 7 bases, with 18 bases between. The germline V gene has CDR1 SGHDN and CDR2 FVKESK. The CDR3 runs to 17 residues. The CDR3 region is CASSQDVPGWGSEKLFF. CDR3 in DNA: TGTGCCAGCAGCCAAGATGTCCCAGGGTGGGGGAGTGAAAAACTGTTTTTT.

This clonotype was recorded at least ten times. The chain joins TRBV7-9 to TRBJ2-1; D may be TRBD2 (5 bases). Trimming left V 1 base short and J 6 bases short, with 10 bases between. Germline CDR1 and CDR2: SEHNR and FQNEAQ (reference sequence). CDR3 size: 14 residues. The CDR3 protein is CASSLGGPVNEQFF. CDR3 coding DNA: TGTGCCAGCAGCTTAGGAGGGCCGGTCAATGAGCAGTTCTTC.

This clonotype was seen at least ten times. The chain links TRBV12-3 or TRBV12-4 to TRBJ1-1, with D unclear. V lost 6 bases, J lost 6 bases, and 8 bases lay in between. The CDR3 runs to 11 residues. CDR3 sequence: CASSQTSEAFF. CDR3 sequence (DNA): TGTGCCAGCAGCCAAACATCTGAAGCTTTCTTT.

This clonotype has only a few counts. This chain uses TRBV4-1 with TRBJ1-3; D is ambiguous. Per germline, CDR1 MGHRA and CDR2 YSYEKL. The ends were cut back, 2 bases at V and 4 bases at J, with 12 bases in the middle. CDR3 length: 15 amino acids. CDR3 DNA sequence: TGCGCCAGCAGCCAACGGGGATTTGGAGGAAACACCATATATTTT. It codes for CASSQRGFGGNTIYF.

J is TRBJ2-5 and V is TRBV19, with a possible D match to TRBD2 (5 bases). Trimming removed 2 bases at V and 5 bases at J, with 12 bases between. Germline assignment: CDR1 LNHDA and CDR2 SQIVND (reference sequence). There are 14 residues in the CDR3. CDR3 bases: TGTGCCAGTAGTATATCGTTTAGGGAGGAGACCCAGTACTTC. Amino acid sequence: CASSISFREETQYF. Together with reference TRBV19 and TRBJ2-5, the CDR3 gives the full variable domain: DGGITQSPKYLFRKEGQNVTLSCEQNLNHDAMYWYRQDPGQGLRLIYYSQIVNDFQKGDIAEGYSVSREKKESFPLTVTSAQKNPTAFYLCASSISFREETQYFGPGTRLLVL.

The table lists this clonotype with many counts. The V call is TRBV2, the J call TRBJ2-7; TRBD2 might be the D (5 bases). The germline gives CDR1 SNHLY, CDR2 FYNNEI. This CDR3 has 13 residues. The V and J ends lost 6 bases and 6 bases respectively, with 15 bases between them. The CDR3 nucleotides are TGTGCCAGCAGCCCCGGGATCAACCGCGAGCAGTACTTC. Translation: CASSPGINREQYF.

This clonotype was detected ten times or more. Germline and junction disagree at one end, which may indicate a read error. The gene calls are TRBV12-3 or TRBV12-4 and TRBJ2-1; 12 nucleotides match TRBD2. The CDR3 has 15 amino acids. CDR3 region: CASSLAGGLGNEQFF. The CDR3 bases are TGTGCCAGCAGTCTAGCGGGAGGGCTTGGCAATGAGCAGTTCTTC.

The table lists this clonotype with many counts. The CDR3 nucleotides are TGCAGTGCTAGAGGCCGGGAGGGCTCCTACGAGCAGTACTTC. Protein: CSARGREGSYEQYF. This sequence joins TRBV20-1 and TRBJ2-7; TRBD2 matches at 8 bases. V was pared by 1 base and J by 0 bases, with 2 bases of the junction left unmatched. Germline values: CDR1 DFQATT, CDR2 SNEGSKA (reference sequence). CDR3 size: 14 residues.

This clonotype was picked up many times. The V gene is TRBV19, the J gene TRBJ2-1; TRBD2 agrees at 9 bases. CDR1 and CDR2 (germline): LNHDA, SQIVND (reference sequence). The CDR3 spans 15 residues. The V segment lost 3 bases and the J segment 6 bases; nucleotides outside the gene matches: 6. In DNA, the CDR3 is TGTGCCAGTAGTATTTTAGCGGGAGTCGCCAATGAGCAGTTCTTC. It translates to CASSILAGVANEQFF.

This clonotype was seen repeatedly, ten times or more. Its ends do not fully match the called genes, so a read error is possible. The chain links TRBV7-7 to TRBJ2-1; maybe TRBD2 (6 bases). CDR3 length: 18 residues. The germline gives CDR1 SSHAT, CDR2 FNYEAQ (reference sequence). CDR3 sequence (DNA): TGTGCTAGCATGCCACTGAGGACTAATCCGGTATGGTGGTGTGAGCAGTTCTTC. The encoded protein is CASMPLRTNPVWWCEQFF.

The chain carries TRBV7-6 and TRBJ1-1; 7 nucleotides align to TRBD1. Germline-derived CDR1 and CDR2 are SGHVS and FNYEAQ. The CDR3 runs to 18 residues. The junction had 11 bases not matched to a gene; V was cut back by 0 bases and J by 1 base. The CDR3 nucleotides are TGTGCCAGCAGCTTAGCTTTCCGACAGGGTCCAGGGAACACTGAAGCTTTCTTT. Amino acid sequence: CASSLAFRQGPGNTEAFF.

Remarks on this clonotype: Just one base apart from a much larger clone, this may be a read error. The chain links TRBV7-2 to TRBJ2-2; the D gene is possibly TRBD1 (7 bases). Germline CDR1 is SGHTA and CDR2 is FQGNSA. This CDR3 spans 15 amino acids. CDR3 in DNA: TGTGCCAGCAGCTTAGACAGGGGTAACACCGGGGGGCTGTTTTTT. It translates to CASSLDRGNTGGLFF.

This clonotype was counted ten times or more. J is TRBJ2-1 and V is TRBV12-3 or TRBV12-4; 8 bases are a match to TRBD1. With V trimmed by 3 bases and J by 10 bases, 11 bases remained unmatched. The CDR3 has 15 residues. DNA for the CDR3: TGTGCCAGCAGTTTCCGACAGGGGATGATTCGGGAGCAGTTCTTC. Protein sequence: CASSFRQGMIREQFF.

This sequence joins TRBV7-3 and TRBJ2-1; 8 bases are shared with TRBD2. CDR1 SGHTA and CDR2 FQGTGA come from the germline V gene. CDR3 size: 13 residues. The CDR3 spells CPGGGYSYNEQFF. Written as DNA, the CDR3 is TGTCCGGGGGGGGGGTACTCCTACAATGAGCAGTTCTTC.

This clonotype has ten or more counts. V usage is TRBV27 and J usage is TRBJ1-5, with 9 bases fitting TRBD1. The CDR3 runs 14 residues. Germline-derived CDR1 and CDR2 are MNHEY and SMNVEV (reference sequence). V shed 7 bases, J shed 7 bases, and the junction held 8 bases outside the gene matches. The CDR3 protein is CASNPTGGGQPQHF. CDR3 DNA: TGTGCCAGCAATCCTACAGGGGGCGGACAGCCCCAGCATTTT.

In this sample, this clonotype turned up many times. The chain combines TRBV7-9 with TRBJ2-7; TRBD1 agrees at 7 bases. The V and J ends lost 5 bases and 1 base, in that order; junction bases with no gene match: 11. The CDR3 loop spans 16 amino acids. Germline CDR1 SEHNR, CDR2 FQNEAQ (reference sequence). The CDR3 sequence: CASSVPPGTVSYEQYF. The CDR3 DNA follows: TGTGCCAGCAGCGTCCCCCCGGGGACAGTATCCTACGAGCAGTACTTC.

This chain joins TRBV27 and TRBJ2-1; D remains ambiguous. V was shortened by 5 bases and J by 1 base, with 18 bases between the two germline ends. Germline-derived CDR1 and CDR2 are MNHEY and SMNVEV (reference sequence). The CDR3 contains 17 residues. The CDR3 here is CASSAPIAERSYNEQFF. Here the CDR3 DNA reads TGTGCCAGCAGTGCCCCAATAGCCGAACGTTCCTACAATGAGCAGTTCTTC.

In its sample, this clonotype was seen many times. In DNA, the CDR3 is TGTGCCAGCAGTTTAGCGGTTCTAGCGGGATATAGCGAGCAGTACTTC. This codes for CASSLAVLAGYSEQYF. This chain links TRBV12-3 or TRBV12-4 with TRBJ2-7, with 9 bases matching TRBD2. V trimming: 0 bases; J trimming: 6 bases; junction bases outside the gene matches: 9. CDR3 size: 16 residues.

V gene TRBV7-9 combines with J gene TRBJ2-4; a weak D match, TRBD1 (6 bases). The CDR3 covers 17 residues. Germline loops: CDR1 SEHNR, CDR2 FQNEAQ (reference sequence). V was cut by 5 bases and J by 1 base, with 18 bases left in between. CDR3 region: CASSTRTARGAKNIQYF. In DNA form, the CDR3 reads TGTGCCAGCAGCACACGGACAGCCCGCGGGGCCAAAAACATTCAGTACTTC. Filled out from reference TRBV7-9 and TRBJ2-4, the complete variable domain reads DTGVSQNPRHKITKRGQNVTFRCDPISEHNRLYWYRQTLGQGPEFLTYFQNEAQLEKSRLLSDRFSAERPKGSFSTLEIQRTEQGDSAMYLCASSTRTARGAKNIQYFGAGTRLSVL.

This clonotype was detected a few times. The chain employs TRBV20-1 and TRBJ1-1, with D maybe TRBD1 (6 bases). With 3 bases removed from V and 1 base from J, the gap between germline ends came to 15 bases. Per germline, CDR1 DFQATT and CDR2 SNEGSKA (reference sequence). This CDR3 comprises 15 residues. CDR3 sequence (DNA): TGCAGTGCTAGCCGGGCCGAGGGGGGGAACACTGAAGCTTTCTTT. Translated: CSASRAEGGNTEAFF.

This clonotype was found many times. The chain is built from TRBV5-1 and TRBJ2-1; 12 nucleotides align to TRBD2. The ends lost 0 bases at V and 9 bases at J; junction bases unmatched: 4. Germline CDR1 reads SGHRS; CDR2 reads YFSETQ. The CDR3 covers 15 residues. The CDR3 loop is CASSLETSGSGEQFF. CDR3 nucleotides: TGCGCCAGCAGCTTGGAGACTAGCGGGAGTGGTGAGCAGTTCTTC.